These T cell receptor beta chains were read from a single sample in a study of control samples from healthy donors and cancer patients. This table comes from immunoSEQ multiplex PCR, and its TCRdb copy is limited to in-frame clones, with some not included. This sample has 96,000 or so clones; approximately 95% occur once, and the top ten carry approximately 7.9%. The sample comprised blood. The receptors were gathered from a man between 18 and 35 years old in good health. Each CDR3 is given with its conserved first and last residue. D genes are given only for firm matches. Clone size is given for some rows only: seen once, a few or many times, or a class if the clone is expanded.

CDR3aa: CASSPRANQPQHF
CDR3nt: TGTGCCAGCAGTCCTCGAGCCAATCAGCCCCAGCATTTT
j_gene: TRBJ1-5
abundance: NA
v_gene: TRBV27
d_gene: NA

CDR3aa: CAILTAGELFF
CDR3nt: TGTGCCATCCTGACCGCCGGGGAGCTGTTTTTT
j_gene: TRBJ2-2
abundance: NA
v_gene: TRBV10-3
d_gene: NA

CDR3aa: CASTPGATNEKLFF
CDR3nt: TGTGCCAGCACTCCGGGAGCAACTAATGAAAAACTGTTTTTT
j_gene: TRBJ1-4
abundance: NA
v_gene: TRBV28
d_gene: NA

CDR3aa: CASSYPPGKPQHF
CDR3nt: TGTGCCAGCAGTTATCCCCCCGGCAAGCCCCAGCATTTT
j_gene: TRBJ1-5
abundance: NA
v_gene: TRBV6-2/TRBV6-3
d_gene: NA

CDR3aa: CASSLEGTGVGGYTF
CDR3nt: TGTGCCAGCAGCTTAGAAGGGACAGGGGTGGGTGGCTACACCTTC
j_gene: TRBJ1-2
abundance: NA
v_gene: TRBV7-8
d_gene: TRBD1

CDR3aa: CASSQASGYEQYF
CDR3nt: TGTGCCAGTAGTCAGGCTAGCGGCTACGAGCAGTACTTC
j_gene: TRBJ2-7
abundance: NA
v_gene: TRBV19
d_gene: TRBD2

CDR3aa: CASGDSTYEQYF
CDR3nt: TGTGCCAGCGGCGACAGTACCTACGAGCAGTACTTC
j_gene: TRBJ2-7
abundance: NA
v_gene: TRBV6-5
d_gene: NA

CDR3aa: CASSPVDRGLNTEAFF
CDR3nt: TGTGCCAGCAGCCCGGTGGACAGGGGGCTGAACACTGAAGCTTTCTTT
j_gene: TRBJ1-1
abundance: NA
v_gene: TRBV3-1/TRBV3-2
d_gene: TRBD1

CDR3aa: CASETDFSNTGELFF
CDR3nt: TGTGCCAGTGAGACAGACTTTTCGAACACCGGGGAGCTGTTTTTT
j_gene: TRBJ2-2
abundance: NA
v_gene: TRBV19
d_gene: NA

CDR3aa: CASSEGVGNTIYF
CDR3nt: TGTGCCAGCAGTGAAGGGGTTGGAAACACCATATATTTT
j_gene: TRBJ1-3
abundance: NA
v_gene: TRBV2
d_gene: NA

CDR3aa: CASSLGQGVGLATNEQFF
CDR3nt: TGCGCCAGCAGCTTGGGACAGGGGGTAGGACTAGCTACCAATGAGCAGTTCTTC
j_gene: TRBJ2-1
abundance: NA
v_gene: TRBV5-1
d_gene: NA

CDR3aa: CASSQEGYSPLGANVLTF
CDR3nt: TGCGCCAGCAGCCAAGAGGGCTATTCTCCTCTTGGGGCCAACGTCCTGACTTTC
j_gene: TRBJ2-6
abundance: NA
v_gene: TRBV4-1
d_gene: NA

CDR3aa: CASSWDLVADYNSPLHF
CDR3nt: TGTGCCAGCAGCTGGGACCTGGTGGCGGACTATAATTCACCCCTCCACTTT
j_gene: TRBJ1-6
abundance: NA
v_gene: TRBV7-2
d_gene: NA

CDR3aa: CASSDSGGQFF
CDR3nt: TGTGCCAGCAGTGACTCCGGGGGCCAGTTCTTC
j_gene: TRBJ2-1
abundance: NA
v_gene: TRBV6-4
d_gene: NA

CDR3aa: CASLRSVSGGYTF
CDR3nt: TGTGCCAGCCTCAGGTCCGTATCGGGGGGCTACACCTTC
j_gene: TRBJ1-2
abundance: few
v_gene: TRBV2
d_gene: NA

CDR3aa: CASSLGQGGQPQHF
CDR3nt: TGCGCCAGCAGCCTAGGACAGGGCGGTCAGCCCCAGCATTTT
j_gene: TRBJ1-5
abundance: NA
v_gene: TRBV5-1
d_gene: TRBD1

CDR3aa: CASNQGSTDTQYF
CDR3nt: TGTGCCAGCAACCAGGGGAGCACAGATACGCAGTATTTT
j_gene: TRBJ2-3
abundance: NA
v_gene: TRBV3-1/TRBV3-2
d_gene: NA

CDR3aa: CASSTAGRVAFF
CDR3nt: TGTGCCAGCAGTACCGCGGGAAGGGTAGCTTTCTTT
j_gene: TRBJ1-1
abundance: NA
v_gene: TRBV28
d_gene: NA

CDR3aa: CASSWITGELFF
CDR3nt: TGTGCCAGTAGTTGGATTACCGGGGAGCTGTTTTTT
j_gene: TRBJ2-2
abundance: NA
v_gene: TRBV19
d_gene: NA

CDR3aa: CASSGPGGKQPQHF
CDR3nt: TGTGCCAGCAGTGGTCCGGGGGGGAAGCAGCCCCAGCATTTT
j_gene: TRBJ1-5
abundance: NA
v_gene: TRBV2
d_gene: NA

CDR3aa: CASSQSAGTDTQYF
CDR3nt: TGTGCCAGCAGCCAAAGTGCAGGCACAGATACGCAGTATTTT
j_gene: TRBJ2-3
abundance: NA
v_gene: TRBV16
d_gene: NA

CDR3aa: CASSHHLRTGGYEQYF
CDR3nt: TGTGCCAGCAGCCACCATCTACGGACAGGGGGCTACGAGCAGTACTTC
j_gene: TRBJ2-7
abundance: NA
v_gene: TRBV7-9
d_gene: TRBD1

CDR3aa: CASSLDRPTGELFF
CDR3nt: TGCGCCAGCAGCTTGGACAGACCTACCGGGGAGCTGTTTTTT
j_gene: TRBJ2-2
abundance: once
v_gene: TRBV5-1
d_gene: NA

CDR3aa: CASMGVNTEAFF
CDR3nt: TGTGCCAGTATGGGGGTTAACACTGAAGCTTTCTTT
j_gene: TRBJ1-1
abundance: NA
v_gene: TRBV19
d_gene: NA

CDR3aa: CSATPQGSEGYTF
CDR3nt: TGCAGCGCTACCCCCCAGGGATCCGAAGGCTACACCTTC
j_gene: TRBJ1-2
abundance: NA
v_gene: TRBV29-1
d_gene: NA

CDR3aa: CASSSHPYEKLFF
CDR3nt: TGTGCCAGCAGCTCGCACCCATATGAAAAACTGTTTTTT
j_gene: TRBJ1-4
abundance: NA
v_gene: TRBV13
d_gene: NA

CDR3aa: CASSLTTPGGPGTDTQYF
CDR3nt: TGTGCCAGCAGCTTAACGACCCCGGGAGGGCCCGGCACAGATACGCAGTATTTT
j_gene: TRBJ2-3
abundance: NA
v_gene: TRBV7-3
d_gene: TRBD2

CDR3aa: CASSLTMGGLSYNEQFF
CDR3nt: TGTGCCAGCAGCTTAACAATGGGTGGCTTATCCTACAATGAGCAGTTCTTC
j_gene: TRBJ2-1
abundance: few
v_gene: TRBV7-3
d_gene: NA

CDR3aa: CASSMFLRGTLITDTQYF
CDR3nt: TGTGCCAGTAGTATGTTTTTGCGGGGAACTTTAATCACAGATACGCAGTATTTT
j_gene: TRBJ2-3
abundance: NA
v_gene: TRBV19
d_gene: NA

CDR3aa: CASSPRTNTPRSYNEQFF
CDR3nt: TGTGCCAGCAGTCCCCGGACTAACACCCCTCGGTCCTACAATGAGCAGTTCTTC
j_gene: TRBJ2-1
abundance: NA
v_gene: TRBV27
d_gene: NA

CDR3aa: CASSPVFDTEAFF
CDR3nt: TGTGCCAGTAGCCCAGTATTTGACACTGAAGCTTTCTTT
j_gene: TRBJ1-1
abundance: NA
v_gene: TRBV19
d_gene: NA

CDR3aa: CASSLGQGNPDTQYF
CDR3nt: TGTGCCAGCAGCTTAGGACAGGGTAACCCAGATACGCAGTATTTT
j_gene: TRBJ2-3
abundance: NA
v_gene: TRBV13
d_gene: NA

CDR3aa: CATAVSVTDTQYF
CDR3nt: TGTGCCACCGCCGTAAGCGTCACAGATACGCAGTATTTT
j_gene: TRBJ2-3
abundance: NA
v_gene: TRBV24-1
d_gene: NA

CDR3aa: CASSFHQGAQETQYF
CDR3nt: TGTGCCAGCAGCTTCCATCAGGGGGCCCAAGAGACCCAGTACTTC
j_gene: TRBJ2-5
abundance: few
v_gene: TRBV5-4
d_gene: TRBD1

CDR3aa: CASSQDLGLSTDTQYF
CDR3nt: TGTGCCAGCAGCCAAGATCTGGGACTCTCCACAGATACGCAGTATTTT
j_gene: TRBJ2-3
abundance: NA
v_gene: TRBV4-2
d_gene: NA

CDR3aa: CASSLAGGGITDTQYF
CDR3nt: TGTGCCAGCAGCTTAGCGGGGGGCGGTATCACAGATACGCAGTATTTT
j_gene: TRBJ2-3
abundance: NA
v_gene: TRBV11-2
d_gene: NA

CDR3aa: CASRRRDREFNEQFF
CDR3nt: TGTGCCAGCAGGCGCCGGGACAGGGAATTTAATGAGCAGTTCTTC
j_gene: TRBJ2-1
abundance: NA
v_gene: TRBV27
d_gene: TRBD1

CDR3aa: CASSSLGGFGYTF
CDR3nt: TGTGCCAGCAGTTCCCTCGGCGGGTTTGGCTACACCTTC
j_gene: TRBJ1-2
abundance: NA
v_gene: TRBV6-5
d_gene: NA

CDR3aa: CASSKGHSYEQYF
CDR3nt: TGTGCCAGCAGCAAGGGACACTCCTACGAGCAGTACTTC
j_gene: TRBJ2-7
abundance: NA
v_gene: TRBV21-1
d_gene: NA

CDR3aa: CASSHGRWDEQYF
CDR3nt: TGTGCCAGCAGCCATGGCAGGTGGGACGAGCAGTACTTC
j_gene: TRBJ2-7
abundance: NA
v_gene: TRBV14
d_gene: NA

CDR3aa: CASRGGPMNTEAFF
CDR3nt: TGTGCCAGCAGGGGGGGACCGATGAACACTGAAGCTTTCTTT
j_gene: TRBJ1-1
abundance: NA
v_gene: TRBV7-2
d_gene: NA

CDR3aa: CASSIVGGNNQPQHF
CDR3nt: TGTGCCAGTAGTATAGTTGGAGGGAACAATCAGCCCCAGCATTTT
j_gene: TRBJ1-5
abundance: NA
v_gene: TRBV19
d_gene: NA

CDR3aa: CASSLGTTRVSKGTEAFF
CDR3nt: TGTGCCAGCAGCTTAGGAACCACCAGGGTATCCAAGGGGACTGAAGCTTTCTTT
j_gene: TRBJ1-1
abundance: NA
v_gene: TRBV13
d_gene: NA

CDR3aa: CASSAQAGGVNNYGYTF
CDR3nt: TGTGCCAGCAGCGCCCAAGCAGGGGGCGTCAATAACTATGGCTACACCTTC
j_gene: TRBJ1-2
abundance: NA
v_gene: TRBV9
d_gene: TRBD1

CDR3aa: CASSPGYRETQYF
CDR3nt: TGTGCCAGCAGTCCGGGATACCGAGAGACCCAGTACTTC
j_gene: TRBJ2-5
abundance: NA
v_gene: TRBV7-2
d_gene: NA

CDR3aa: CASSRAGGPHNEQFF
CDR3nt: TGTGCCAGCTCACGGGCGGGGGGGCCCCACAATGAGCAGTTCTTC
j_gene: TRBJ2-1
abundance: NA
v_gene: TRBV18
d_gene: TRBD2